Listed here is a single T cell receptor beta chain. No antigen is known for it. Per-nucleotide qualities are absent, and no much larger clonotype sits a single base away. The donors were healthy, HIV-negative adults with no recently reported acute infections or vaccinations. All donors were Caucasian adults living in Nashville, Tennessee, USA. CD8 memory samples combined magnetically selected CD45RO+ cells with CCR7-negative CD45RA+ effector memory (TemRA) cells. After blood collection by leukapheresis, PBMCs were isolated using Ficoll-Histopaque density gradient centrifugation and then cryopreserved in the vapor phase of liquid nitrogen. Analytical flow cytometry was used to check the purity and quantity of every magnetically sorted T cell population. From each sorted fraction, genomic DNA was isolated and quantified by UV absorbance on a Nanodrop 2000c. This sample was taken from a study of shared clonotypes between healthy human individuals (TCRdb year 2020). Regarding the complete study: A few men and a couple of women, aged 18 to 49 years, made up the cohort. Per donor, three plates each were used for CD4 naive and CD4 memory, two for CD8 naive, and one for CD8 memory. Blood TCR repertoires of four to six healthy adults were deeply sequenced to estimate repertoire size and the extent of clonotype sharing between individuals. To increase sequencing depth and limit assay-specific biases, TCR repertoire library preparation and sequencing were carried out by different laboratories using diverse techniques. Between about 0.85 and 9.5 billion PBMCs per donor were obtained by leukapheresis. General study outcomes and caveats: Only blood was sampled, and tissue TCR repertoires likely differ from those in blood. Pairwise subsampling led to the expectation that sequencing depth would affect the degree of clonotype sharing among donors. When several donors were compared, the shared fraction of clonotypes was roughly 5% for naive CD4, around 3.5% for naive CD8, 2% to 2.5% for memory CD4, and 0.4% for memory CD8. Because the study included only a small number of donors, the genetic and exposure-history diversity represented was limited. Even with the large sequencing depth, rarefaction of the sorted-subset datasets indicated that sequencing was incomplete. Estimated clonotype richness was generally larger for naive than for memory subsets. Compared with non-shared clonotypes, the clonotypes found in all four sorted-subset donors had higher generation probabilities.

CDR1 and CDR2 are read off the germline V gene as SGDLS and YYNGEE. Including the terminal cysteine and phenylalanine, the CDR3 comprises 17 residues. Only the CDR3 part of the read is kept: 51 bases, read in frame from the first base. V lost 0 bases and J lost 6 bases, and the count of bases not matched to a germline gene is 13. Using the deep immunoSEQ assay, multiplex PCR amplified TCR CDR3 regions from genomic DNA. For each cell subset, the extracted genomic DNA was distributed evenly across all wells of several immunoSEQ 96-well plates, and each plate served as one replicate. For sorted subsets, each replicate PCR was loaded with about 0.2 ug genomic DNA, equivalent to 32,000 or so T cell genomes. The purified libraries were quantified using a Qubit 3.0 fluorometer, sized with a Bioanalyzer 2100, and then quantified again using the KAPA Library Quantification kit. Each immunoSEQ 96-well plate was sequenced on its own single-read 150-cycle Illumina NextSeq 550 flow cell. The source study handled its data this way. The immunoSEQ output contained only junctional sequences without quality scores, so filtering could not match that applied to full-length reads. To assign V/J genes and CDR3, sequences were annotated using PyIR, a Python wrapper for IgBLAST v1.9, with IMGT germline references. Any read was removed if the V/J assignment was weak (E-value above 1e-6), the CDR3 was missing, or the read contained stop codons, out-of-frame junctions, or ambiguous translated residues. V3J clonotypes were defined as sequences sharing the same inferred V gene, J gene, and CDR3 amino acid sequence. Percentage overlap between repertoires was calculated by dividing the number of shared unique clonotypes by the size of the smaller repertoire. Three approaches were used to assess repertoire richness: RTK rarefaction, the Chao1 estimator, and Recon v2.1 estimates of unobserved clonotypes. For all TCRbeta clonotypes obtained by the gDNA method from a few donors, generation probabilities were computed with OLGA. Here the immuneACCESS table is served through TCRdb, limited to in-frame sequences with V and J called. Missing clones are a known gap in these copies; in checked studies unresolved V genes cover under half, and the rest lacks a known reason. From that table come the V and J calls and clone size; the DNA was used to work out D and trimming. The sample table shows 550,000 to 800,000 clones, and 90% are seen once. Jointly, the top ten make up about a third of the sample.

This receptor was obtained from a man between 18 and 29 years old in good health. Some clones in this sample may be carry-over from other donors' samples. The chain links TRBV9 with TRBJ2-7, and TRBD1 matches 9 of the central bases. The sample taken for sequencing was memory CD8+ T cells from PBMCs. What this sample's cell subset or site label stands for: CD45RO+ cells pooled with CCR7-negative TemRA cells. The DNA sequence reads TGTGCCAGCAGCGTAGAGGACAGGGGTTATTGGATGGGCGAGCAGTACTTC. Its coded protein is CASSVEDRGYWMGEQYF.